Below are 12 T cell receptor beta chains sequenced from a single sample in a study of blood T cell repertoires in COVID-19. Generated by immunoSEQ multiplex PCR, the TCRdb table keeps only in-frame clones and is missing some. The repertoire holds roughly 73,000 clones, 80% to 90% seen once, with 20% in the top ten. Sequencing was performed on peripheral blood. These receptors all come from a woman in her 70s with acute or convalescent COVID-19.

This clone was seen more than once but under ten times. This sequence joins TRBV15 and TRBJ2-7; D is undetermined. Germline CDR1 and CDR2: LNHNV and YYDKDF (reference sequence). V dropped 4 bases and J dropped 0 bases, with 13 bases sitting between them. The CDR3 runs 15 residues. DNA of the CDR3: TGTGCCACCAGCACGGGTTCGCTTGGCTCCTACGAGCAGTACTTC. Translation gives CATSTGSLGSYEQYF. The whole variable domain, filled in from reference TRBV15 and TRBJ2-7, reads DAMVIQNPRYQVTQFGKPVTLSCSQTLNHNVMYWYQQKSSQAPKLLFHYYDKDFNNEADTPDNFQSRRPNTSFCFLDIRSPGLGDTAMYLCATSTGSLGSYEQYFGPGTRLTVT.

This clone was detected only a few times. The CDR3 nucleotides read TGTGCCAGCAGCTTAGAGGAACCTCCCGGAGGTGAGCAGTTCTTC. Encoded protein: CASSLEEPPGGEQFF. This sequence joins TRBV7-8 and TRBJ2-1; D is possibly TRBD2 (5 bases). Germline assignment: CDR1 SGHVS and CDR2 FQNEAQ. Trimming cost V 1 base and J 9 bases, with 16 bases left between them. The CDR3 length is 15 residues.

The chain employs TRBV9 and TRBJ1-6; 7 bases fit TRBD1. The CDR3 runs 16 residues. Germline CDR1 is SGDLS and CDR2 is YYNGEE. Unmatched junction bases numbered 10, after V lost 3 bases and J lost 7 bases. This CDR3 is CASSAATGARNSPLHF. The CDR3 nucleotides read TGTGCCAGCAGCGCAGCTACAGGGGCCCGCAATTCACCCCTCCACTTT.

This clone was seen a single time. V usage is TRBV7-2 and J usage is TRBJ1-3; TRBD1 aligns across 7 bases. Germline values: CDR1 SGHTA, CDR2 FQGNSA. The V segment lost 3 bases and the J segment 8 bases; nucleotides outside the gene matches: 7. CDR3 length: 14 residues. The CDR3 DNA follows: TGTGCCAGCAGCTTCCAGACAGGGTGGGACACCATATATTTT. As protein: CASSFQTGWDTIYF.

The chain uses TRBV3-1 (or the pseudogene TRBV3-2) and TRBJ2-3, with 7 bases aligning to TRBD1. This CDR3 spans 16 amino acids. Per germline, CDR1 LGHDT and CDR2 YNNKEL (reference sequence). V was clipped by 1 base and J by 2 bases; unmatched bases: 6. CDR3 protein: CASSQGTGLNTDTQYF. DNA for the CDR3: TGTGCCAGCAGCCAAGGGACAGGCTTAAACACAGATACGCAGTATTTT.

Worth noting for this clone: Other DNA sequences within the sample encode an identical CDR3. The chain has TRBV28 and TRBJ2-7, with 8 bases matching TRBD2. With V trimmed by 6 bases and J by 2 bases, 3 bases remained unmatched. This CDR3 has 13 amino acids. Germline CDR1 reads MDHEN; CDR2 reads SYDVKM. The CDR3 DNA is TGTGCCAGCAGATTAGCGGGAACCTACGAGCAGTACTTC. Encoded protein: CASRLAGTYEQYF.

This clone has more than one count but fewer than ten. V and J are TRBV19 and TRBJ2-7, with D perhaps matching TRBD2 (6 bases). This CDR3 region has 16 residues. The V and J ends lost 4 bases and 1 base respectively, with 17 bases between them. Germline lookup yields CDR1 LNHDA and CDR2 SQIVND (reference sequence). Here the CDR3 DNA reads TGTGCCAGTAGTACCCCGGGGAGGCGGGCTTCCTACGAGCAGTACTTC. Translated: CASSTPGRRASYEQYF.

This clone appeared a few times. CDR3 protein: CASSQGVNTDTQYF. The CDR3 DNA reads as TGTGCCAGCAGCCAAGGCGTCAACACAGATACGCAGTATTTT. This chain joins TRBV4-2 and TRBJ2-3; no reliable D call. The CDR3 spans 14 residues. Germline V gives CDR1 LGHNA, CDR2 YNFKEQ. The germline V and J ends were trimmed by 1 base and 2 bases, with 7 bases remaining between them.

The chain carries TRBV4-1 and TRBJ2-1; 12 positions match TRBD2. J lost 2 bases, V lost 4 bases, and 3 bases had no gene match. Per germline, CDR1 MGHRA and CDR2 YSYEKL. This CDR3 is 16 amino acids long. The CDR3 region is CASSLTSGRTYNEQFF. The CDR3 nucleotides are TGCGCCAGCAGCCTTACTAGCGGGAGGACCTACAATGAGCAGTTCTTC.

This clone turned up a few times. This chain links TRBV18 with TRBJ2-7, with D unclear. This CDR3 is 14 amino acids long. CDR1 and CDR2 (germline): KGHSH, LQKENI. V lost 8 bases and J lost 2, with 16 bases in between. As DNA, the CDR3 is TGTGCCAGCCGTTCTCCAGACAAGACCTACGAGCAGTACTTC. Encoded protein: CASRSPDKTYEQYF.

This chain joins TRBV19 and TRBJ2-1; the match to TRBD2 covers 8 bases. V lost 1 base, J lost 7 bases, and 6 bases stayed unmatched. This CDR3 spans 15 amino acids. CDR1 is LNHDA and CDR2 is SQIVND in the germline V gene (reference sequence). The CDR3 DNA reads as TGTGCCAGTAGTATAGGATGGCGGGGGGCAAATGAGCAGTTCTTC. Its protein is CASSIGWRGANEQFF.

This clone was observed a handful of times. V gene TRBV3-1 (or the pseudogene TRBV3-2) combines with J gene TRBJ2-1; TRBD2 matches 7 bases. From germline, CDR1 is LGHDT and CDR2 YNNKEL (reference sequence). J gave up 10 bases and V 2 bases, and 2 bases lay outside the gene matches. The CDR3 consists of 12 residues. CDR3 loop: CASSQRGLEQFF. Here the CDR3 DNA reads TGTGCCAGCAGCCAAAGGGGACTAGAGCAGTTCTTC.